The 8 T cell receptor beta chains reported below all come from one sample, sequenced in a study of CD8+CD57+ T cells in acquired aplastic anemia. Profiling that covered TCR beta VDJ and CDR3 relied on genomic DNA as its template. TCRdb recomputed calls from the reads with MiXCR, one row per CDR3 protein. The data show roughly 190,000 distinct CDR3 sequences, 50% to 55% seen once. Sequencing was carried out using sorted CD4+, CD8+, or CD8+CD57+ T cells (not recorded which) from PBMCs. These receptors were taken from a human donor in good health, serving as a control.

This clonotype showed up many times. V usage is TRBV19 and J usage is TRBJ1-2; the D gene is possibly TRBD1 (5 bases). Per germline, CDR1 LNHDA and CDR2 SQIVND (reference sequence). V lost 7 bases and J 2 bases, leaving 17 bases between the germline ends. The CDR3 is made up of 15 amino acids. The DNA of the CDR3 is TGTGCCAGTACCATTGGGCAGGGATTGAACTATGGCTACACCTTC. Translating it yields CASTIGQGLNYGYTF.

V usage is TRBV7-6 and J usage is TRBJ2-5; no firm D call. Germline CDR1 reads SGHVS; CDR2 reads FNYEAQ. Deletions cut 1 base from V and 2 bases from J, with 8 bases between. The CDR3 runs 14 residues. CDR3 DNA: TGTGCCAGCAGCTTAGGGGCGGATCAAGAGACCCAGTACTTC. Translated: CASSLGADQETQYF.

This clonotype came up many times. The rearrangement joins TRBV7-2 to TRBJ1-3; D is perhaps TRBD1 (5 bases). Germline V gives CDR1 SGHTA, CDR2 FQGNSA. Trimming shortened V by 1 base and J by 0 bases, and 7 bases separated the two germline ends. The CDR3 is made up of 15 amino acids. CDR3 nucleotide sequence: TGTGCCAGCAGCTTAGAGGGGTACTCTGGAAACACCATATATTTT. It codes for CASSLEGYSGNTIYF.

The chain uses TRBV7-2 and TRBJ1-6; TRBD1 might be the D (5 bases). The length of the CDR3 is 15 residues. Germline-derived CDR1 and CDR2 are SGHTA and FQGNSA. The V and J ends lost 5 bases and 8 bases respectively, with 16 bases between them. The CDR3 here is CASSPGRDGYSPLHF. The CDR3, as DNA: TGTGCCAGCAGCCCAGGGCGGGACGGATATTCACCCCTCCACTTT.

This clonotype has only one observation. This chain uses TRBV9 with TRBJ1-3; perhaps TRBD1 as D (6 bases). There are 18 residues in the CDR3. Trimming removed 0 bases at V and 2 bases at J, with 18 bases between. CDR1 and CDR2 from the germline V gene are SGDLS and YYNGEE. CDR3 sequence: CASSVEGRGWKAGNTIYF. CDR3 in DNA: TGTGCCAGCAGCGTAGAGGGCAGGGGTTGGAAAGCTGGAAACACCATATATTTT.

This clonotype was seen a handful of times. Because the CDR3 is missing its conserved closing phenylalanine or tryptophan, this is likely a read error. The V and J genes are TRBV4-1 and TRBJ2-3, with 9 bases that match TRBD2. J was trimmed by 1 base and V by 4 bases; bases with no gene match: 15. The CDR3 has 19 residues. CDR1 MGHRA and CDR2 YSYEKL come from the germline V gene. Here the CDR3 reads CASSPPLDWAGGRTDTQYL. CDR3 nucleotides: TGCGCCAGCAGCCCACCGCTCGATTGGGCGGGGGGGCGCACAGATACGCAGTATTTG.

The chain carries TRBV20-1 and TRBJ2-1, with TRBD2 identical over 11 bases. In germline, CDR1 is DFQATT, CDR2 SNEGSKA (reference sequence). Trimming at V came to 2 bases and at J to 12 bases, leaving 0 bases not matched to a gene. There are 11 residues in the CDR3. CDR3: CSARLAGGQFF. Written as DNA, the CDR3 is TGCAGTGCTAGACTAGCGGGAGGGCAGTTCTTC.

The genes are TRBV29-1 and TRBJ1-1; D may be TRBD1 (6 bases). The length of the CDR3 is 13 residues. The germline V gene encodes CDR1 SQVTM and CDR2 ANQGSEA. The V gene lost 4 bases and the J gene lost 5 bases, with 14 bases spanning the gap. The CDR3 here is CSVARQGLTEAFF. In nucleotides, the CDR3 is TGCAGCGTTGCTCGCCAGGGGCTAACTGAAGCTTTCTTT.